This T cell receptor (beta chain) was captured in a study of blood T cells in healthy people across ages. The authors ran a second PCR of roughly 6 to 12 cycles using a sample-barcoded 5' primer and a J-beta primer mix. TCRdb reprocessed the 5' RACE reads with MiXCR, giving one entry per CDR3 protein. The repertoire has around 670,000 distinct CDR3 sequences, around 31% of them found once; the top ten carry approximately 14%. Losses at the gene ends were 1 base for V and 0 bases for J; bases not matched to a gene: 7. The CDR3 sequence is 18 residues long. CDR1 and CDR2 from the germline V gene are SGHTA and FQGNSA. Ten or more counts support this clonotype.

This TCR came from a woman over 75 in good health. This chain links TRBV7-2 with TRBJ2-5; 11 bases agree with TRBD2. Sequences were obtained from blood. The DNA of the CDR3 is TGTGCCAGCAGCTTAGTATTAGCGGGGGGGCCGGACCAAGAGACCCAGTACTTC. This sequence encodes CASSLVLAGGPDQETQYF.